A selection of T cell receptor beta chains follows, all from one sample in a study of identifying expanded T cells in peripheral blood. Using immunoSEQ multiplex PCR, the repertoire was profiled, and TCRdb retains in-frame clones only, with some absent. This table has roughly 56,000 clones, roughly four fifths appearing once. Source material: blood. The receptors stem from a person aged 18 to 70 in good health. Both conserved end residues are part of each CDR3. Where a row states a size, it is once, few, many or the class of an expanded clone; other rows omit it.

-,TRBV5-1,TRBJ2-5,CASSVKAGGLQETQYF
-,TRBV7-9,TRBJ2-2,CASSPNPGLAGKTGELFF
-,TRBV2,TRBJ2-1,CASSSGTSGGHEQFF
once,TRBV13,TRBJ2-4,CASSLASGGAFAKNIQYF
few,TRBV2,TRBJ1-5,CASTPDRRFNNQPQHF
-,TRBV5-1,TRBJ2-1,CASRHYGDSYNEQFF
-,TRBV4-1,TRBJ1-5,CASSQDVGSSMPQHF
-,TRBV2,TRBJ2-7,CASSRTGELRAYEQYF
-,TRBV6-1,TRBJ1-2,CASRQGGLRGYTF
once,TRBV18,TRBJ2-2,CASSPDLTGELFF
-,TRBV7-2,TRBJ2-3,CASSRQEGRTDTQYF
-,TRBV6-5,TRBJ2-3,CASRDPDTQYF
-,TRBV2,TRBJ2-3,CASGVGGGLTDTQYF
-,TRBV5-1,TRBJ2-5,CASNPGDQETQYF
once,TRBV15,TRBJ1-2,CATSTRTTGVGYTF
-,TRBV19,TRBJ1-5,CASRTEYSNQPQHF
few,TRBV10-3,TRBJ2-2,CAISGSAAPPGELFF
-,TRBV11-2,TRBJ1-3,CASSLAMGQRGNTIYF
-,TRBV5-1,TRBJ2-2,CASSPLAGRTGELFF
-,TRBV19,TRBJ1-2,CASSPRLEEWNYGYTF
once,TRBV4-1,TRBJ2-1,CASSQVTGWSEQFF
-,TRBV2,TRBJ2-2,CASSLLGVTGELFF
-,TRBV7-6,TRBJ2-7,CASSPSGISYEQYF
once,TRBV27,TRBJ2-3,CASRGLADPQYTQYF
medium-sized,TRBV4-1,TRBJ1-2,CASSPRSADYGYTF
-,TRBV19,TRBJ1-4,CASSGGTRNEKLFF
-,TRBV9,TRBJ1-5,CASSDRDTNQPQHF
-,TRBV4-3,TRBJ2-3,CASSQSGTGVTDTQYF